One sample yielded the 8 T cell receptor beta chains listed below, sequenced in a study of early stage breast cancer tumors. Profiling relied on immunoSEQ multiplex PCR, and the TCRdb table lists in-frame clones only, not all of them. Found here are 28,000 or so clones, roughly four fifths of them singletons; the top ten hold roughly 4.5%. Sequencing was performed on blood. The receptors here all came from a person aged 40-50 years with breast cancer.

The chain links TRBV9 to TRBJ1-1; 9 bases align to TRBD1. Germline loops: CDR1 SGDLS, CDR2 YYNGEE. This CDR3 contains 16 residues. V lost 0 bases to trimming and J lost 5 bases; unmatched junction nucleotides: 8. The CDR3: CASSVGGQGRGTEAFF. The CDR3 DNA reads as TGTGCCAGCAGCGTAGGAGGACAGGGGAGGGGGACTGAAGCTTTCTTT.

The chain carries TRBV6-1 and TRBJ2-5, with 11 positions matching TRBD1. V shed 7 bases and J 5 bases; nucleotides not matched to a gene: 9. Germline V gene sequence: CDR1 MNHNS, CDR2 SASEGT. The CDR3 is 15 amino acids. Here the CDR3 reads CASTTGTGGTETQYF. In DNA form, the CDR3 reads TGTGCCAGCACCACCGGGACAGGGGGTACGGAGACCCAGTACTTC.

This clone has just one count. The chain carries TRBV2 and TRBJ2-3; D is possibly TRBD2 (6 bases). This CDR3 has 15 residues. Germline CDR1 reads SNHLY; CDR2 reads FYNNEI. Deletions cut 5 bases from V and 0 bases from J, with 12 bases between. CDR3 sequence reads: CASSSGTLSTDTQYF. Written as DNA, the CDR3 is TGTGCCAGCAGTTCCGGGACTCTTAGCACAGATACGCAGTATTTT. The entire variable domain, with the rest obtained from reference TRBV2 and TRBJ2-3, is as follows: EPEVTQTPSHQVTQMGQEVILRCVPISNHLYFYWYRQILGQKVEFLVSFYNNEISEKSEIFDDQFSVERPDGSNFTLKIRSTKLEDSAMYFCASSSGTLSTDTQYFGPGTRLTVL.

This chain links TRBV7-2 with TRBJ1-2, with D hard to call. The germline V gene has CDR1 SGHTA and CDR2 FQGNSA. The CDR3 spans 11 residues. V lost 1 base and J 8 bases, leaving 5 bases between the germline ends. This CDR3 reads CASSLDGGYTF. DNA for the CDR3: TGTGCCAGCAGCTTAGATGGCGGCTACACCTTC.

The chain has TRBV2 and TRBJ2-5; no clear D gene. Germline lookup yields CDR1 SNHLY and CDR2 FYNNEI. Between the trimmed V and J ends, which lost 6 bases and 2 bases, there was a span of 7 bases. There are 12 residues in the CDR3. CDR3 sequence reads: CASSPNQETQYF. CDR3 DNA: TGTGCCAGCAGCCCTAATCAAGAGACCCAGTACTTC.

This chain links TRBV6-1 with TRBJ2-5; TRBD2 aligns across 8 bases. The length of the CDR3 is 14 residues. The V gene's germline CDR1 is MNHNS and CDR2 SASEGT. The V and J ends lost 5 bases and 0 bases, in that order; junction bases with no gene match: 2. CDR3 coding DNA: TGTGCCAGCAGTACTAGCGGCAACCAAGAGACCCAGTACTTC. This sequence encodes CASSTSGNQETQYF.

This clone was observed once. The rearrangement links TRBV7-9 to TRBJ2-5; D may be TRBD2 (5 bases). Trimming cost V 5 bases and J 5 bases, with 12 bases left between them. This CDR3 has 13 amino acids. Germline V gene data show CDR1 as SEHNR and CDR2 as FQNEAQ (reference sequence). The CDR3, as DNA: TGTGCCAGCAGCCTCACGGAGGAGGAGACCCAGTACTTC. Encoded protein: CASSLTEEETQYF.

The gene calls are TRBV11-3 and TRBJ2-3; 12 bases fit TRBD2. Germline loops: CDR1 SGHNT, CDR2 YENEEA. The CDR3 spans 18 residues. V lost 4 bases and J lost 2; bases outside the gene matches: 10. The CDR3 DNA reads as TGTGCCAGCAGCTCGCCAATACTAGCGGGGGGACTCACAGATACGCAGTATTTT. It translates to CASSSPILAGGLTDTQYF.